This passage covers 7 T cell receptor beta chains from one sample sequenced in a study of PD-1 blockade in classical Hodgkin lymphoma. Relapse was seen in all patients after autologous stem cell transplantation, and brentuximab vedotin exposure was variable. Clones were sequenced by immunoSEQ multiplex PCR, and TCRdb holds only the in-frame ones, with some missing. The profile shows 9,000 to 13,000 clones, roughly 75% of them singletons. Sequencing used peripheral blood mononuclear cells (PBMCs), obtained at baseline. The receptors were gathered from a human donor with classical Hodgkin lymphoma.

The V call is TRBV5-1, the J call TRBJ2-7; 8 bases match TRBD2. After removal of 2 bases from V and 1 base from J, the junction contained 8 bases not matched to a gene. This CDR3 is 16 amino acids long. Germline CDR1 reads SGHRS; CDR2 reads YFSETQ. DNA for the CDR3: TGCGCCAGCAGCTTAGCTACTAGCGGAAGATCCTACGAGCAGTACTTC. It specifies CASSLATSGRSYEQYF.

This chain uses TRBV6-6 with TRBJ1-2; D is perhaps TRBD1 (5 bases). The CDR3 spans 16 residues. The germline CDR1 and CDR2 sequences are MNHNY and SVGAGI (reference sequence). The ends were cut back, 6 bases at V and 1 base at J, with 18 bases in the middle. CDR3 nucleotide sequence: TGTGCCAGCAGGGGGCAGTCTGCGGGTCGTAACTATGGCTACACCTTC. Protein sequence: CASRGQSAGRNYGYTF.

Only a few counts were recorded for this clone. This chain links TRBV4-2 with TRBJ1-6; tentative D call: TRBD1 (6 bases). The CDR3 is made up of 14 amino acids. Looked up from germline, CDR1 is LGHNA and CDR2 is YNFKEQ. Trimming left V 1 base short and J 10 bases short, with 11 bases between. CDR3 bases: TGTGCCAGCAGCCAAGCAGGGGATCTCTCACCCCTCCACTTT. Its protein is CASSQAGDLSPLHF.

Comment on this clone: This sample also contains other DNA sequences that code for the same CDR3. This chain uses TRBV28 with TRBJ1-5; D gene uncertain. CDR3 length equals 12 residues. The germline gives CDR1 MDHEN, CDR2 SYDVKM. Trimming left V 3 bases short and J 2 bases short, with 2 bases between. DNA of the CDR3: TGTGCCAGCAGTTTCGGCAATCAGCCCCAGCATTTT. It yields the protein CASSFGNQPQHF.

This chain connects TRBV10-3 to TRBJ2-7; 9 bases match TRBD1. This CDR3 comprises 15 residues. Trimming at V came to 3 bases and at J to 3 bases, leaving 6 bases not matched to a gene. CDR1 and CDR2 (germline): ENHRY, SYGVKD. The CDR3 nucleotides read TGTGCCATCAGTGATCCCACAGGGGGCGGCTACGAGCAGTACTTC. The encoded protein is CAISDPTGGGYEQYF.

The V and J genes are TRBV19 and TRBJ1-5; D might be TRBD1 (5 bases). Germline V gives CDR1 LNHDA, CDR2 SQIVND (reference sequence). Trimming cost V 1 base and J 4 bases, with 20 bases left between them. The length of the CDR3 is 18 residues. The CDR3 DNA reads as TGTGCCAGTAGTATAGGGCCTCCGGGGGAGGTGGGGAATCAGCCCCAGCATTTT. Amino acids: CASSIGPPGEVGNQPQHF.

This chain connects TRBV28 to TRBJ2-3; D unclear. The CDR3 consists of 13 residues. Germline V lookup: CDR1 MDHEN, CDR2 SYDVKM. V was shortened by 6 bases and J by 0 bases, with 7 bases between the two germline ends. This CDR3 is CASSSPSTDTQYF. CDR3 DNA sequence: TGTGCCAGCAGCTCTCCTAGCACAGATACGCAGTATTTT.